This T cell receptor (beta chain) was sequenced during a study of T-cell reconstitution after alpha-beta-depleted transplantation in children. This CDR3 is built from 11 residues. Germline CDR1 reads MNHEY; CDR2 reads SMNVEV (reference sequence). The V gene lost 6 bases and the J gene lost 7 bases, with 10 bases spanning the gap. With respect to this clonotype: The antigen remains unidentified.

Whole-study results and caveats: Some patients showed high day-60 TCRbeta diversity, which derived from surviving recipient T cells and thymic progenitors. There were reportedly several hundred expanded graft clones from which alpha-beta T cells came about two months after transplant. From newly produced T cells came most of the T-cell counts and diversity one year after transplant.

Unique molecular identifiers were used in preparing the TCRbeta library. MiXCR was run by TCRdb on the PCR reads, yielding one entry per CDR3 protein. Of fewer than 1 million distinct CDR3 sequences in the sample, about 15% were seen once. This receptor was taken from a male patient aged 5 to 17 who had a stem cell transplant for acute lymphoblastic leukemia, so the T cells may come from the graft donor. J is TRBJ2-7 and V is TRBV27; perhaps TRBD1 as D (6 bases). Source: PBMCs, mostly from graft donor cells, taken 360 days after TCRalphabeta/CD19-depleted stem cell transplant. CDR3 nucleotide sequence: TGTGCCAGCAGCACAGGGCAAGAGCAGTACTTC. Its protein product is CASSTGQEQYF.